Each of the 32 T cell receptor beta chains below was sequenced from the same sample in a study of T cell responses to AZD1222 COVID-19 vaccine (dated by TCRdb to about 2021). The sample's time point label, decoded: baseline before first vaccination. In the paper's terms, the treatment or condition label means: meningococcal conjugate vaccine given as trial control. The library relied on the immunoSEQ multiplex PCR assay. What TCRdb holds here is the immuneACCESS table cut down to in-frame rearrangements. Part of the clones is not present; checked against another copy, under half of the missing clones reflect an unresolved V gene, and the others are unexplained. The sample table records 130,000 to 150,000 clones; roughly 80% of these occur just once. The biggest ten clones account for around 4.1% of the sample. The sample here was peripheral blood, taken on day 0 of MenACWY control vaccination. The receptors were sampled from an adult in good health.

This sequence joins TRBV11-3 and TRBJ2-5; no clear D gene. The CDR3 runs 16 residues. Germline lookup yields CDR1 SGHNT and CDR2 YENEEA. V was clipped by 0 bases and J by 7 bases, with 18 bases between them. The CDR3 sequence: CASSLEESPLFWTQYF. CDR3 DNA sequence: TGTGCCAGCAGCTTAGAGGAAAGCCCGTTATTTTGGACCCAGTACTTC.

The rearrangement joins TRBV7-6 to TRBJ2-1; 16 bases agree with TRBD2. The length of the CDR3 is 18 residues. Germline trimming cut 4 bases from V and 2 bases from J; bases unmatched to any gene: 5. Germline values: CDR1 SGHVS, CDR2 FNYEAQ. In nucleotides, the CDR3 is TGTGCCAGCAGCTCGGGACTAGCGGGGGGGTCCCCCTACAATGAGCAGTTCTTC. As protein: CASSSGLAGGSPYNEQFF.

This clone was counted a single time. DNA for the CDR3: TGTGCCAGCAATCCGGGACAGGGCTTCAATGAGCAGTTCTTC. Translating it yields CASNPGQGFNEQFF. The genes are TRBV2 and TRBJ2-1, with TRBD1 matching 9 bases. This CDR3 region has 14 residues. Germline CDR1 is SNHLY and CDR2 is FYNNEI. Germline trimming cut 7 bases from V and 6 bases from J; bases unmatched to any gene: 7. The whole variable domain, remainder taken from reference TRBV2 and TRBJ2-1, is EPEVTQTPSHQVTQMGQEVILRCVPISNHLYFYWYRQILGQKVEFLVSFYNNEISEKSEIFDDQFSVERPDGSNFTLKIRSTKLEDSAMYFCASNPGQGFNEQFFGPGTRLTVL.

The rearrangement uses TRBV6-5 and TRBJ2-7; TRBD1 aligns across 7 bases. There are 14 residues in the CDR3. The junction had 13 bases not matched to a gene; V was cut back by 7 bases and J by 7 bases. CDR1 and CDR2 (germline): MNHEY, SVGAGI. The CDR3 protein is CASTGQALLGEQYV. The DNA of the CDR3 is TGTGCCAGCACCGGACAGGCCCTCCTAGGAGAGCAGTACGTC.

The gene calls are TRBV9 and TRBJ2-1, with 10 nucleotides matching TRBD2. Losses at the gene ends were 4 bases for V and 4 bases for J; bases not matched to a gene: 5. Germline loops: CDR1 SGDLS, CDR2 YYNGEE. The CDR3 length is 15 residues. The CDR3 protein is CASSRLAGVYNEQFF. Written as DNA, the CDR3 is TGTGCCAGCAGCCGCCTAGCGGGGGTTTACAATGAGCAGTTCTTC.

This clone was found once. The chain links TRBV4-1 to TRBJ2-3; 9 nucleotides line up with TRBD2. CDR3 length: 18 residues. The germline V gene encodes CDR1 MGHRA and CDR2 YSYEKL. Trimming removed 1 base from V and 2 bases from J; junction bases left unmatched: 10. In nucleotides, the CDR3 is TGCGCCAGCAGCCAAGGCCTCCATAGCGGGGGTTTCACAGATACGCAGTATTTT. This translates into CASSQGLHSGGFTDTQYF.

Only one count was recorded for this clone. The gene calls are TRBV7-9 and TRBJ2-2, with D perhaps assigned TRBD1 or TRBD2 (5 bases each). V gave up 7 bases and J gave up 2 bases, with 11 bases separating them. The CDR3 has 14 residues. Germline lookup yields CDR1 SEHNR and CDR2 FQNEAQ (reference sequence). The DNA for the CDR3 is TGTGCCAGCACAGGGAGATCTAACACCGGGGAGCTGTTTTTT. It encodes CASTGRSNTGELFF.

CDR3 residues: CASSQCGGVSTDTQYF. Here the CDR3 DNA reads TGCGCCAGCAGTCAATGTGGGGGGGTTAGCACAGATACGCAGTATTTT. The chain has TRBV23-1 and TRBJ2-3, with 7 bases that match TRBD2. TRBV23-1 has ORF status, its function being uncertain. This CDR3 region has 16 residues. J lost 0 bases, V lost 1 base, and 4 bases had no gene match.

The chain employs TRBV19 and TRBJ1-2; D perhaps matches TRBD1 (5 bases). The germline V gene encodes CDR1 LNHDA and CDR2 SQIVND (reference sequence). CDR3 size: 14 residues. V lost 7 bases and J 3 bases, leaving 15 bases between the germline ends. The chain's CDR3 is CASNEGTLHYGYTF. CDR3 sequence (DNA): TGTGCCAGTAATGAAGGGACCCTTCACTATGGCTACACCTTC.

The J gene is TRBJ1-1, the V gene TRBV11-2, with a weak D call TRBD1 (6 bases). V was shortened by 5 bases and J by 2 bases, with 15 bases between the two germline ends. Germline CDR1 SGHAT, CDR2 FQNNGV. The CDR3 spans 15 residues. CDR3 in DNA: TGTGCCAGCAGCCCCTCCGGGACACTCAACACTGAAGCTTTCTTT. Protein sequence: CASSPSGTLNTEAFF.

This rearrangement joins TRBV3-1 (or the pseudogene TRBV3-2) to TRBJ1-2; D possibly corresponds to TRBD1 (5 bases). The CDR3 is 14 residues long. The V end lost 7 bases, the J end lost 1 base, and 13 bases lay between the germline ends. Germline V gene lookup returns CDR1 LGHDT and CDR2 YNNKEL (reference sequence). CDR3 loop: CASTSATVNYGYTF. Written as DNA, the CDR3 is TGTGCCAGCACCTCCGCGACAGTTAACTATGGCTACACCTTC.

This chain connects TRBV27 to TRBJ2-2; 10 positions agree with TRBD1. Per the germline V gene, CDR1 is MNHEY and CDR2 is SMNVEV (reference sequence). The CDR3 spans 15 residues. V lost 7 bases, J lost 2 bases, and 4 bases stayed unmatched. CDR3 region: CASTQTGGNTGELFF. The DNA for the CDR3 is TGTGCCAGCACCCAGACAGGGGGCAACACCGGGGAGCTGTTTTTT.

The J gene is TRBJ2-1, the V gene TRBV6-5; 8 bases map to TRBD2. The length of the CDR3 is 15 residues. The V gene's germline CDR1 is MNHEY and CDR2 SVGAGI. With V trimmed by 5 bases and J by 4 bases, 7 bases remained unmatched. Written as DNA, the CDR3 is TGTGCCAGCAGTCCCCGGACTAGCTTGTACAATGAGCAGTTCTTC. This gives the protein CASSPRTSLYNEQFF.

The chain employs TRBV2 and TRBJ2-7; 11 bases agree with TRBD2. V lost 6 bases and J lost 6; bases outside the gene matches: 13. The CDR3 contains 16 residues. Germline V gene lookup returns CDR1 SNHLY and CDR2 FYNNEI. In DNA form, the CDR3 reads TGTGCCAGCAGGGCTACTAGCGGGGGCATCTCCACCGAGCAGTACTTC. It translates to CASRATSGGISTEQYF.

The genes are TRBV5-6 and TRBJ2-1; TRBD2 matches at 7 bases. V dropped 4 bases and J dropped 1; count of bases not matched to a gene: 5. Germline V gene lookup returns CDR1 SGHDT and CDR2 YYEEEE. CDR3 length equals 15 residues. The CDR3 bases are TGTGCCAGCAGCCCGGGGGGATGGTCCTACAATGAGCAGTTCTTC. It specifies CASSPGGWSYNEQFF.

The chain carries TRBV27 and TRBJ1-4, with 8 bases identical to TRBD1. Germline CDR1 and CDR2: MNHEY and SMNVEV (reference sequence). This CDR3 contains 17 residues. The ends lost 4 bases at V and 0 bases at J; junction bases unmatched: 7. DNA of the CDR3: TGTGCCAGCAGTTCGGGTGGGACAGGTCCAACTAATGAAAAACTGTTTTTT. Translated: CASSSGGTGPTNEKLFF.

This clone was found once. The chain joins TRBV9 to TRBJ2-1; D possibly corresponds to TRBD1 (6 bases). Germline V gene data show CDR1 as SGDLS and CDR2 as YYNGEE. This CDR3 is 15 amino acids long. The V end lost 0 bases, the J end lost 4 bases, and 11 bases lay between the germline ends. The CDR3 DNA follows: TGTGCCAGCAGCGTAGGGCAGGGGCGATACAATGAGCAGTTCTTC. Amino acid sequence: CASSVGQGRYNEQFF.

The V gene is TRBV6-5, the J gene TRBJ1-1; 8 bases line up with TRBD1. V shed 0 bases and J 10 bases; nucleotides not matched to a gene: 7. Looked up from germline, CDR1 is MNHEY and CDR2 is SVGAGI. The CDR3 is 14 amino acids. The CDR3 here is CASSYSGTGVAAFF. For the CDR3, the DNA is TGTGCCAGCAGTTACTCGGGGACAGGCGTCGCAGCTTTCTTT.

The chain carries TRBV7-9 and TRBJ1-1; D ambiguous. There are 13 residues in the CDR3. Germline CDR1 and CDR2: SEHNR and FQNEAQ (reference sequence). V lost 1 base, J lost 0 bases, and 3 bases lay in between. The CDR3 bases are TGTGCCAGCAGCTTAGAGGTGAACACTGAAGCTTTCTTT. Encoded protein: CASSLEVNTEAFF.

This rearrangement joins TRBV11-3 to TRBJ2-3; 9 bases fit TRBD1. This CDR3 comprises 15 residues. Trimming removed 1 base from V and 1 base from J; junction bases left unmatched: 0. The germline gives CDR1 SGHNT, CDR2 YENEEA. The DNA for the CDR3 is TGTGCCAGCAGCTTAGGGACAGGGGGCACAGATACGCAGTATTTT. This codes for CASSLGTGGTDTQYF.

This clone was recorded many times. The rearrangement joins TRBV6-4 to TRBJ1-5; D is ambiguous. From germline, CDR1 is MRHNA and CDR2 SNTAGT. The CDR3 runs to 12 residues. The V end lost 11 bases, the J end lost 0 bases, and 8 bases lay between the germline ends. In DNA form, the CDR3 reads TGTGCCCGCAAGGGTAGCAATCAGCCCCAGCATTTT. Its protein is CARKGSNQPQHF.

This clone was detected only once. The chain employs TRBV18 and TRBJ1-1; D not certain. V lost 2 bases, J lost 1 base, and 8 bases lay in between. Germline V lookup: CDR1 KGHSH, CDR2 LQKENI. The CDR3 contains 14 residues. CDR3 loop: CASSPTQRNTEAFF. In DNA, the CDR3 is TGTGCCAGCTCACCAACACAGAGGAACACTGAAGCTTTCTTT.

The table lists this clone with a count of one. The V call is TRBV11-2, the J call TRBJ2-2, with a possible D match to TRBD2 (6 bases). Deletions cut 5 bases from V and 8 bases from J, with 12 bases between. Germline assignment: CDR1 SGHAT and CDR2 FQNNGV. The CDR3 sequence is 13 residues long. The chain's CDR3 is CASSAGLIGELFF. CDR3 sequence (DNA): TGTGCCAGCAGCGCGGGACTTATAGGGGAGCTGTTTTTT. Variable domain in full (rest from reference TRBV11-2 and TRBJ2-2): EAGVAQSPRYKIIEKRQSVAFWCNPISGHATLYWYQQILGQGPKLLIQFQNNGVVDDSQLPKDRFSAERLKGVDSTLKIQPAKLEDSAVYLCASSAGLIGELFFGEGSRLTVL.

The CDR3 protein is CASSYPPSVLTF. For the CDR3, the DNA is TGTGCCAGCAGTTACCCCCCATCCGTCCTGACTTTC. The chain has TRBV6-2 or TRBV6-3 and TRBJ2-6; D is uncertain. The CDR3 consists of 12 residues. V gave up 2 bases and J gave up 12 bases, with 8 bases separating them. Germline CDR1 and CDR2: MNHEY and SVGEGT.

The genes are TRBV4-2 and TRBJ1-2; tentatively, D is TRBD1 (5 bases). Germline V CDR1 and CDR2: LGHNA, YNFKEQ. V lost 1 base, J lost 4 bases, and 19 bases lay in between. The CDR3 has 17 amino acids. CDR3 in DNA: TGTGCCAGCAGCCAAGGGGGTTTCGGGGAAGGGGTCTATGGCTACACCTTC. Translated: CASSQGGFGEGVYGYTF.

The V call is TRBV2, the J call TRBJ2-5; the match to TRBD1 covers 8 bases. The length of the CDR3 is 15 residues. Germline V gene sequence: CDR1 SNHLY, CDR2 FYNNEI. V shed 5 bases, J shed 4 bases, and the junction held 9 bases outside the gene matches. Here the CDR3 DNA reads TGTGCCAGCAGTCGTCAGGGGGCGCGGGGAGAGACCCAGTACTTC. It codes for CASSRQGARGETQYF.

V and J are TRBV5-4 and TRBJ1-6; 9 bases line up with TRBD1. Unmatched junction bases numbered 2, after V lost 2 bases and J lost 8 bases. Germline CDR1 reads SGHNT; CDR2 reads YYREEE (reference sequence). This CDR3 has 14 amino acids. The CDR3 DNA reads as TGTGCCAGCAGCTTAACAGGGGGCTATTCACCCCTCCACTTT. Encoded protein: CASSLTGGYSPLHF.

V usage is TRBV14 and J usage is TRBJ1-2, with TRBD1 as a possible D gene (5 bases). The V gene's germline CDR1 is SGHDN and CDR2 FVKESK. The CDR3 is made up of 17 amino acids. The ends were cut back, 0 bases at V and 7 bases at J, with 21 bases in the middle. The CDR3 here is CASSQELPGLGLRGYTF. CDR3 nucleotide sequence: TGTGCCAGCAGCCAAGAGCTCCCAGGGCTTGGACTTCGTGGCTACACCTTC.

The gene calls are TRBV7-2 and TRBJ2-7; tentatively, D is TRBD1 or TRBD2 (6 bases each). The germline V gene has CDR1 SGHTA and CDR2 FQGNSA. The CDR3 has 17 residues. V dropped 5 bases and J dropped 7 bases, with 27 bases sitting between them. The CDR3 sequence: CASSTQGGTSLSREQYF. The CDR3 DNA reads as TGTGCCAGCAGCACACAAGGGGGGACAAGTCTTTCCCGGGAGCAGTACTTC.

CDR3 sequence reads: CASSLAGDRYNSPLHF. In nucleotides, the CDR3 is TGCGCCAGCAGCTTGGCCGGGGACAGATATAATTCACCCCTCCACTTT. The genes are TRBV5-1 and TRBJ1-6; 7 bases line up with TRBD1. Looked up from germline, CDR1 is SGHRS and CDR2 is YFSETQ. The CDR3 totals 16 residues. J lost 4 bases, V lost 0 bases, and 4 bases had no gene match.

This clone was observed a handful of times. The gene calls are TRBV10-1 and TRBJ2-3, with D possibly being TRBD1 or TRBD2 (5 bases each). The CDR3 covers 12 residues. V was pared by 4 bases and J by 7 bases, with 9 bases between. Germline V gene lookup returns CDR1 WNHNN and CDR2 SYGVQD (reference sequence). CDR3 in amino acids: CASSAQGHTQYF. The CDR3 nucleotides are TGCGCCAGCAGTGCCCAGGGACATACGCAGTATTTT.

This clone has just one count. The CDR3 sequence: CASSDSRQYF. For the CDR3, the DNA is TGTGCCAGCAGTGATAGCAGGCAGTACTTC. This rearrangement joins TRBV6-2 or TRBV6-3 to TRBJ2-5; D is ambiguous. Trimming left V 5 bases short and J 11 bases short, with 9 bases between. The CDR3 runs to 10 residues. Germline lookup yields CDR1 MNHEY and CDR2 SVGEGT.